Shown below are 3 T cell receptor beta chains from a single sample sequenced in a study of OX40 agonist ivuxolimab in advanced cancers. Produced via immunoSEQ multiplex PCR; TCRdb's table is partial and in-frame only. Of 30,000 or so clones listed, about nine tenths are singletons. The sequencing used CD4+ or CD8+ T cells sorted from blood, collected in a trial of the OX40 agonist ivuxolimab. These receptors were taken from an adult with an advanced solid tumor such as melanoma, head and neck, liver or kidney cancer.

The chain has TRBV27 and TRBJ2-7, with D perhaps matching TRBD1 (5 bases). The CDR3 runs 13 residues. Germline V gives CDR1 MNHEY, CDR2 SMNVEV (reference sequence). Between the trimmed V and J ends, which lost 0 bases and 7 bases, there was a span of 10 bases. In DNA, the CDR3 is TGTGCCAGCAGTTTATCGGGGCTGGGGGAGCAGTACTTC. It translates to CASSLSGLGEQYF.

V usage is TRBV7-2 and J usage is TRBJ2-7; unclear D gene. The V end lost 3 bases, the J end lost 0 bases, and 3 bases lay between the germline ends. This CDR3 is 12 amino acids long. Germline V CDR1 and CDR2: SGHTA, FQGNSA. The CDR3 spells CASSLGSYEQYF. The CDR3 coding sequence is TGTGCCAGCAGCTTGGGCTCCTACGAGCAGTACTTC. The full variable domain, rest sourced from reference TRBV7-2 and TRBJ2-7, is GAGVSQSPSNKVTEKGKDVELRCDPISGHTALYWYRQSLGQGLEFLIYFQGNSAPDKSGLPSDRFSAERTGGSVSTLTIQRTQQEDSAVYLCASSLGSYEQYFGPGTRLTVT.

The V gene is TRBV7-3, the J gene TRBJ2-2; either TRBD1 or TRBD2 may fit D (5 bases each). Germline values: CDR1 SGHTA, CDR2 FQGTGA. Between the trimmed V and J ends, which lost 6 bases and 2 bases, there was a span of 13 bases. The CDR3 is 15 residues long. As DNA, the CDR3 is TGTGCCAGCAGGGCCGGGACCGACAACACCGGGGAGCTGTTTTTT. Translated: CASRAGTDNTGELFF.